This TCR beta chain was obtained from a study of cytomegalovirus exposure and HLA in healthy donors. Notes on the study in general: It was confirmed in vitro that three of the CMV-associated chains were specific for CMV antigens. Later analysis found that TCR beta chains associated with HLA were more clonally expanded than other, equally common chains. The study labeled 150 to 200 TCR beta chains cytomegalovirus-associated.

The study ran its PCR with 60 Vbeta and 13 Jbeta primers. Profiled with immunoSEQ multiplex PCR; TCRdb holds only in-frame clones, not every one. The table has around 190,000 clones, around 77% seen once. About this clone: Its antigen remains unidentified.

The CDR3 runs 13 residues. Germline V gene data show CDR1 as WSHSY and CDR2 as SAAADI. V was cut by 3 bases and J by 2 bases, with 5 bases left in between. The source material was PBMCs. This chain joins TRBV10-2 and TRBJ2-1, with D perhaps matching TRBD1 (5 bases). The source of this sequence is a woman in her late teens or twenties in good health and CMV-seronegative. The CDR3 loop reads CASSEQAYNEQFF. The DNA for the CDR3 is TGCGCCAGCAGTGAACAGGCCTACAATGAGCAGTTCTTC.